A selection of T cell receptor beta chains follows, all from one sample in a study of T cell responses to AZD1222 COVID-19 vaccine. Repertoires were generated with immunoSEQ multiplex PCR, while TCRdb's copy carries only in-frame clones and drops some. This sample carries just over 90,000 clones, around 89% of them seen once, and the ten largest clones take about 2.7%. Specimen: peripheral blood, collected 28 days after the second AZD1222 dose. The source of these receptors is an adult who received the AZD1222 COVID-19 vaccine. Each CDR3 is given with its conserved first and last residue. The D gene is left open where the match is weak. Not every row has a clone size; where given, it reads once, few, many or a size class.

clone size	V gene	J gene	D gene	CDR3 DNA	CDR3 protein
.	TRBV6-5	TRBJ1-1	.	TGTGCCAGCAGGCAGGGGAGGTACACTGAAGCTTTCTTT	CASRQGRYTEAFF
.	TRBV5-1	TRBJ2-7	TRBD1	TGCGCCAGCAGCTCAGGACAGGGGCCCTACGAGCAGTACTTC	CASSSGQGPYEQYF
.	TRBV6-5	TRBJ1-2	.	TGTGCCAGCAGCTCGGTCGGGGGACCATATGGCTACACCTTC	CASSSVGGPYGYTF
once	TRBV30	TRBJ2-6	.	TGTGCCGGGGACACTTCTGGGGCCAACGTCCTGACTTTC	CAGDTSGANVLTF
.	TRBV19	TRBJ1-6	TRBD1	TGTGCCAGTATTCTGGGCCGGGACAGGGTAAATTCACCCCTCCACTTT	CASILGRDRVNSPLHF
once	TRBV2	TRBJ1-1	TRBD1	TGTGCCAGCACGACAGGGGGCAGTAACACTGAAGCTTTCTTT	CASTTGGSNTEAFF
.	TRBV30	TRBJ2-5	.	TGTGCCTGGAGTGTTTTGGAGACCCAGTACTTC	CAWSVLETQYF
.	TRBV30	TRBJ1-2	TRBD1	TGTGCCTGGATAGGGGGCTGGCGTGGCTACACCTTC	CAWIGGWRGYTF
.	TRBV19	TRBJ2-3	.	TGTGCCAGTAGTATACTGCTCACTAGCACAGATACGCAGTATTTT	CASSILLTSTDTQYF
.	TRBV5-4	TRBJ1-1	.	TGTGCCAGCAGCTTTCCTGCGGTGGGCACTGAAGCTTTCTTT	CASSFPAVGTEAFF
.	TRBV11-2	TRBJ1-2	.	TGTGCCAGCAGCTTAGCAGGGGAAAATGGCTACACCTTC	CASSLAGENGYTF
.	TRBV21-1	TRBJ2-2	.	TGTGCCAGCAGCTCCACGGGACCGCCTAACGGAACCACCGGGGAGCTGTTTTTT	CASSSTGPPNGTTGELFF
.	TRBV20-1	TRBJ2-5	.	TGCAGTGCTAGTAAGGTAGCGGTTGAAGAGACCCAGTACTTC	CSASKVAVEETQYF